This T cell receptor (beta chain) is drawn from a study of tissue T cells after allogeneic stem cell transplantation. Study-wide findings and caveats: Few T cell clones were shared across patients, but motif clusters showed tissue-specific shared signatures. Anatomically similar tissues had similar TCR repertoires within each patient.

Survey-depth TCRbeta CDR3 sequencing reported V/J genes and productive frequencies. Assay used: immunoSEQ multiplex PCR; TCRdb lists only in-frame clones, some missing. The table includes 20,000 to 25,000 clones, around 77% detected once. About this clone itself: Its target is unknown. Gene names are the mouse ones.

The specimen sequenced was spleen. This receptor was obtained from a female BALB/c mouse in good health. Mouse strain MHC haplotype: H2-d.

Partial CDR3 DNA: TGTGCCAGCAGTCCCCGGGACGTATTTAGTGCAGAAACGCTGTAT. Translating gives CASSPRDVFSAETLY. The entire CDR3 protein reads CASSPRDVFSAETLYF. J is TRBJ2-3 and V is TRBV2; perhaps D is TRBD1 or TRBD2 (5 bases each). The CDR3 end falls 1 residue outside the read, so it is completed with the germline J gene. CDR3 length: 16 amino acids. The V end lost 6 bases, the J end lost 0 bases, and 16 bases lay between the germline ends. The V gene's germline CDR1 is LGHNA and CDR2 YSYQKL.